The next 16 T cell receptor beta chains were all read from a single sample in a study of T cell responses to AZD1222 COVID-19 vaccine. Sequencing was performed with immunoSEQ multiplex PCR; in TCRdb, only in-frame clones are kept and a portion is missing. The repertoire consists of 100,000 to 150,000 clones, with around 90% occurring once and the leading ten covering roughly 5.4%. This material consisted of peripheral blood, taken on day 0 of AZD1222 vaccination. The origin of the receptors is an adult in good health.

The chain recombines TRBV5-1 with TRBJ1-5, with D possibly being TRBD1 (5 bases). V gave up 0 bases and J gave up 6 bases, with 7 bases separating them. Germline V lookup: CDR1 SGHRS, CDR2 YFSETQ. The CDR3 runs 13 residues. The CDR3 reads CASSLERGQPQHF. DNA of the CDR3: TGCGCCAGCAGCTTGGAAAGGGGTCAGCCCCAGCATTTT.

The rearrangement uses TRBV18 and TRBJ1-2; possible D gene TRBD1, 6 bases. Per the germline V gene, CDR1 is KGHSH and CDR2 is LQKENI. The CDR3 runs 12 residues. Trimming shortened V by 4 bases and J by 8 bases, and 11 bases separated the two germline ends. The CDR3 region has the DNA TGTGCCAGCTCACAGGACAGCGAGGGCTACACCTTC. It codes for CASSQDSEGYTF.

The chain carries TRBV24-1 and TRBJ2-6; TRBD1 matches at 7 bases. This CDR3 has 17 residues. Germline V gene sequence: CDR1 KGHDR, CDR2 SFDVKD. Trimming cost V 4 bases and J 4 bases; bases outside gene matches: 9. The CDR3 region is CATSERGQYLGANVLTF. DNA of the CDR3: TGTGCCACCAGTGAACGGGGACAGTACCTGGGGGCCAACGTCCTGACTTTC.

The sample holds a few counts of this clone. The chain has TRBV5-1 and TRBJ2-7; possibly TRBD1 or TRBD2 for D (5 bases each). Between the trimmed V and J ends, which lost 3 bases and 3 bases, there was a span of 13 bases. In germline, CDR1 is SGHRS, CDR2 YFSETQ. The CDR3 runs to 14 residues. The CDR3 spells CASSSRDGIYEQYF. The DNA of the CDR3 is TGCGCCAGCAGCTCCCGGGACGGGATCTACGAGCAGTACTTC.

J is TRBJ2-1 and V is TRBV6-4, with 10 bases that match TRBD2. From germline, CDR1 is MRHNA and CDR2 SNTAGT. J gave up 4 bases and V 3 bases, and 3 bases lay outside the gene matches. This CDR3 has 15 amino acids. In DNA, the CDR3 is TGTGCCAGCAGTGAAAAGCGGGAGGGTTACAATGAGCAGTTCTTC. As protein: CASSEKREGYNEQFF.

This clone has only a few counts. V and J are TRBV6-1 and TRBJ1-2; TRBD1 agrees at 7 bases. Germline V lookup: CDR1 MNHNS, CDR2 SASEGT. V lost 3 bases to trimming and J lost 9 bases; unmatched junction nucleotides: 13. The CDR3 covers 15 residues. The CDR3 reads CASSERLVGTVSYTF. CDR3 sequence (DNA): TGTGCCAGCAGTGAGCGTCTCGTCGGGACAGTCAGCTACACCTTC.

The V gene is TRBV19, the J gene TRBJ2-1; 8 nucleotides align to TRBD2. V was clipped by 4 bases and J by 9 bases; unmatched bases: 8. The length of the CDR3 is 14 residues. The V gene's germline CDR1 is LNHDA and CDR2 SQIVND (reference sequence). CDR3 DNA sequence: TGTGCCAGTAGTAACTCAGCGGGAGATGGTGAGCAGTTCTTC. It yields the protein CASSNSAGDGEQFF.

This rearrangement joins TRBV7-7 to TRBJ2-5, with 9 bases matching TRBD2. With V trimmed by 1 base and J by 2 bases, 2 bases remained unmatched. CDR3 length: 15 residues. CDR1 and CDR2 from the germline V gene are SSHAT and FNYEAQ (reference sequence). The CDR3 spells CASSLGLAEQETQYF. Written as DNA, the CDR3 is TGTGCCAGCAGCTTAGGACTAGCGGAGCAAGAGACCCAGTACTTC.

The gene calls are TRBV6-5 and TRBJ1-1; D unclear. The germline V and J ends were trimmed by 6 bases and 5 bases, with 7 bases remaining between them. There are 11 residues in the CDR3. Germline assignment: CDR1 MNHEY and CDR2 SVGAGI. The CDR3 DNA reads TGTGCCAGCAGAGCGCGGACTGAAGCTTTCTTT. Translated: CASRARTEAFF.

The chain recombines TRBV20-1 with TRBJ1-6; no clear D gene. The germline V and J ends were trimmed by 3 bases and 7 bases, with 13 bases remaining between them. This CDR3 has 14 amino acids. From germline, CDR1 is DFQATT and CDR2 SNEGSKA (reference sequence). The CDR3 DNA follows: TGCAGTGCTAGTCACGTTACGGGAAATTCACCCCTCCACTTT. This gives the protein CSASHVTGNSPLHF.

The chain has TRBV7-2 and TRBJ2-1; TRBD2 is a possible D gene (6 bases). V shed 4 bases and J shed 0 bases, with 13 bases lying between them. The CDR3 loop spans 16 amino acids. CDR1 and CDR2 (germline): SGHTA, FQGNSA. The CDR3 reads CASSYSGTGSYNEQFF. In DNA form, the CDR3 reads TGTGCCAGCAGCTATAGCGGAACTGGCTCCTACAATGAGCAGTTCTTC.

The chain has TRBV5-4 and TRBJ1-1, with a tentative D call TRBD1 (5 bases). The CDR3 sequence is 15 residues long. CDR1 and CDR2 (germline): SGHNT, YYREEE (reference sequence). V lost 0 bases, J lost 5 bases, and 14 bases lay in between. The CDR3 DNA reads TGTGCCAGCAGCTTGGCCGGGGACGAGGGAACTGAAGCTTTCTTT. Protein: CASSLAGDEGTEAFF.

The V gene is TRBV6-5, the J gene TRBJ2-7; 8 positions match TRBD2. Germline values: CDR1 MNHEY, CDR2 SVGAGI. CDR3 length: 13 amino acids. Germline trimming cut 6 bases from V and 1 base from J; bases unmatched to any gene: 2. The CDR3: CASRIAGSYEQYF. CDR3 coding DNA: TGTGCCAGCAGGATAGCGGGATCCTACGAGCAGTACTTC.

V usage is TRBV6-1 and J usage is TRBJ1-5; D uncertain. V was cut by 2 bases and J by 1 base, with 9 bases left in between. Germline V gene lookup returns CDR1 MNHNS and CDR2 SASEGT. The CDR3 runs to 15 residues. The CDR3 loop is CASSEPTVSNQPQHF. The CDR3 bases are TGTGCCAGCAGTGAACCAACAGTCAGCAATCAGCCCCAGCATTTT.

The gene calls are TRBV19 and TRBJ2-2; 7 bases line up with TRBD2. Trimming removed 7 bases from V and 4 bases from J; junction bases left unmatched: 3. There are 13 residues in the CDR3. Germline-derived CDR1 and CDR2 are LNHDA and SQIVND (reference sequence). CDR3: CASTGGGTGELFF. The CDR3 DNA sequence: TGTGCCAGTACCGGCGGGGGCACCGGGGAGCTGTTTTTT.

The chain couples TRBV5-1 to TRBJ2-7, with 8 bases identical to TRBD1. The trim removed 4 bases at V and 6 bases at J, leaving 15 bases unmatched. The germline V gene encodes CDR1 SGHRS and CDR2 YFSETQ. The CDR3 extends over 16 amino acids. The CDR3 region has the DNA TGCGCCAGCAGCCCCTCACTCGGGACAGGAGGACTCGAGCAGTACTTC. This translates into CASSPSLGTGGLEQYF. The variable domain in full, with the rest retrieved from reference TRBV5-1 and TRBJ2-7, is KAGVTQTPRYLIKTRGQQVTLSCSPISGHRSVSWYQQTPGQGLQFLFEYFSETQRNKGNFPGRFSGRQFSNSRSEMNVSTLELGDSALYLCASSPSLGTGGLEQYFGPGTRLTVT.